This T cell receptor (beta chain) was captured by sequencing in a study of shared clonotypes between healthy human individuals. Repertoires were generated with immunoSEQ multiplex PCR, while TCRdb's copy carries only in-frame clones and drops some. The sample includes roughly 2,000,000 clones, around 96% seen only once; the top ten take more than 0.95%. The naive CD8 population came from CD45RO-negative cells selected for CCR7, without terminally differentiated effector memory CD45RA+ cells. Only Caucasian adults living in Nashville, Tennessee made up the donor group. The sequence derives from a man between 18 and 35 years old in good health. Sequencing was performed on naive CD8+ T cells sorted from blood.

The DNA of the CDR3 is TGTGCCAGCAGCCGCCACTGGGACAGAAGCTCCTACGAGCAGTACTTC. Residues: CASSRHWDRSSYEQYF. This chain connects TRBV9 to TRBJ2-7; 7 bases are shared with TRBD1. The CDR3 has 16 amino acids. CDR1 is SGDLS and CDR2 is YYNGEE in the germline V gene. V was clipped by 4 bases and J by 0 bases; unmatched bases: 10.